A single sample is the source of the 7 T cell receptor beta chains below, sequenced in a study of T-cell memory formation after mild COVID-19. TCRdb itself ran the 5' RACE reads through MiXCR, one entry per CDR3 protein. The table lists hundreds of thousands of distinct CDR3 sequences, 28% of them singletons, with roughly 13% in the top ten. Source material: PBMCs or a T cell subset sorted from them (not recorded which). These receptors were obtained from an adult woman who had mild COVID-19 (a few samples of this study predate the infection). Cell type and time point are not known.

CDR3 protein: CASSLGLPTNEQFF. The CDR3 nucleotides are TGCGCCAGCAGCTTAGGACTGCCAACCAATGAGCAGTTCTTC. V is TRBV5-1 and J is TRBJ2-1; tentative D call: TRBD2 (5 bases). The germline CDR1 and CDR2 sequences are SGHRS and YFSETQ. The CDR3 has 14 residues. Between the trimmed V and J ends, which lost 2 bases and 6 bases, there was a span of 12 bases.

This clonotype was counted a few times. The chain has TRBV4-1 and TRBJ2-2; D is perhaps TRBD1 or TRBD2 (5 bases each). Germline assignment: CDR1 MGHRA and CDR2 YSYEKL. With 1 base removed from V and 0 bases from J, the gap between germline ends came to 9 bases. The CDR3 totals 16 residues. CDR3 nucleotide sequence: TGCGCCAGCAGCCAAGCCGGGACCGCGAACACCGGGGAGCTGTTTTTT. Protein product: CASSQAGTANTGELFF.

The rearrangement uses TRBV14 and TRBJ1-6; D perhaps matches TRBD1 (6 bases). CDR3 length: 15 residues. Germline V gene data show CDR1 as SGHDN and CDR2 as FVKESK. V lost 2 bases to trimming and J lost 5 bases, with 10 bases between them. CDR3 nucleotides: TGTGCCAGCAGCCAATGGGACACCCATAATTCACCCCTCCACTTT. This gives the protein CASSQWDTHNSPLHF.

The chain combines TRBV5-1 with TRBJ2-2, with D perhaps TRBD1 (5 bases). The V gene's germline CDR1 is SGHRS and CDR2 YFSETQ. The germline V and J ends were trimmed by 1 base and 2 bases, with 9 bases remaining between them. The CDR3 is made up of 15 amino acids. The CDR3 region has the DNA TGCGCCAGCAGCTTGTCACAGGCAAACACCGGGGAGCTGTTTTTT. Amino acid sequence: CASSLSQANTGELFF. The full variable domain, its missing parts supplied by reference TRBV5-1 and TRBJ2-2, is KAGVTQTPRYLIKTRGQQVTLSCSPISGHRSVSWYQQTPGQGLQFLFEYFSETQRNKGNFPGRFSGRQFSNSRSEMNVSTLELGDSALYLCASSLSQANTGELFFGEGSRLTVL.

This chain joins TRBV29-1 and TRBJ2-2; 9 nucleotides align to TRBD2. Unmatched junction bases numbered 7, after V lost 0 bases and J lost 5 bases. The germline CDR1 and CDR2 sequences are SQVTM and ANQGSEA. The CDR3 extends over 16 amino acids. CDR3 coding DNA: TGCAGCGTTGAAGATCAGCGGGGGGCCTGGACCGGGGAGCTGTTTTTT. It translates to CSVEDQRGAWTGELFF.

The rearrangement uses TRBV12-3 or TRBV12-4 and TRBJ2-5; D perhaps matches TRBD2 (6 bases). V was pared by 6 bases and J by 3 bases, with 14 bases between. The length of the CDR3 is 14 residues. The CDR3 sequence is CASSLSGAKETQYF. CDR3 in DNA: TGTGCCAGCAGCCTTAGCGGAGCAAAAGAGACCCAGTACTTC.

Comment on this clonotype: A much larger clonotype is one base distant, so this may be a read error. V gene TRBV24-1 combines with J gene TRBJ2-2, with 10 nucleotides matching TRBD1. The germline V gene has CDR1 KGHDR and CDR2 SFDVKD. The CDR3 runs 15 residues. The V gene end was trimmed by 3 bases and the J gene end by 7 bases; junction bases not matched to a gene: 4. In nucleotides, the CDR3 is TGTGCCACCAGTGATCAGGGACAGGGGAACGGGGAGCTGTTTTTT. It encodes CATSDQGQGNGELFF.